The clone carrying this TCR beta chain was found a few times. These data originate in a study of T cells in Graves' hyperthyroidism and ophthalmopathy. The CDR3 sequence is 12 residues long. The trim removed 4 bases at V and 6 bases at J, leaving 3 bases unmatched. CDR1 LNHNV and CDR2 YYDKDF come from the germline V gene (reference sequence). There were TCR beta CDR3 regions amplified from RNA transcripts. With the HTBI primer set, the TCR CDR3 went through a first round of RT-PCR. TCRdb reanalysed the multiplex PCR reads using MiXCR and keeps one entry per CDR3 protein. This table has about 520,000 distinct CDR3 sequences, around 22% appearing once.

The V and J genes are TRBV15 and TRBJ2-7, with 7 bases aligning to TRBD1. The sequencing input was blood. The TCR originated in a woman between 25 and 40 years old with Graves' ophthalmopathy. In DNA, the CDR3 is TGTGCCACCAGCACCACAGGGGCCGAGCAGTACTTC. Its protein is CATSTTGAEQYF.